One and the same sample provided the 22 T cell receptor beta chains below, sequenced in a study of OX40 agonist ivuxolimab in advanced cancers. The data were produced by immunoSEQ multiplex PCR, yet TCRdb's version contains in-frame clones alone and is incomplete. The sample lists about 34,000 clones, around 80% occurring once. Specimen: CD4+ or CD8+ T cells sorted from blood, collected in a trial of the OX40 agonist ivuxolimab. The receptors originated from an adult with an advanced solid tumor such as melanoma, head and neck, liver or kidney cancer.

The chain carries TRBV7-2 and TRBJ2-7, with a tentative D call TRBD1 (5 bases). CDR3 length equals 15 residues. Germline V lookup: CDR1 SGHTA, CDR2 FQGNSA. Trimming removed 0 bases at V and 0 bases at J, with 9 bases between. CDR3 sequence (DNA): TGTGCCAGCAGCTTAGCAGGGGCCATCTCCTACGAGCAGTACTTC. It yields the protein CASSLAGAISYEQYF. Together with reference TRBV7-2 and TRBJ2-7, the CDR3 gives the full variable domain: GAGVSQSPSNKVTEKGKDVELRCDPISGHTALYWYRQSLGQGLEFLIYFQGNSAPDKSGLPSDRFSAERTGGSVSTLTIQRTQQEDSAVYLCASSLAGAISYEQYFGPGTRLTVT.

The rearrangement uses TRBV28 and TRBJ1-5, with D maybe TRBD1 (5 bases). Trimming pared 3 bases from V and 5 bases from J, leaving 17 bases between. The CDR3 has 16 residues. Germline CDR1 is MDHEN and CDR2 is SYDVKM. CDR3 sequence: CASSFSRGVNHQPQHF. CDR3 DNA: TGTGCCAGCAGTTTCTCCCGGGGGGTAAACCATCAGCCCCAGCATTTT. The entire variable domain, with the rest obtained from reference TRBV28 and TRBJ1-5, is as follows: DVKVTQSSRYLVKRTGEKVFLECVQDMDHENMFWYRQDPGLGLRLIYFSYDVKMKEKGDIPEGYSVSREKKERFSLILESASTNQTSMYLCASSFSRGVNHQPQHFGDGTRLSIL.

This chain joins TRBV7-8 and TRBJ1-1; D perhaps matches TRBD1 (5 bases). This CDR3 comprises 15 residues. V was trimmed by 5 bases and J by 1 base, leaving 14 bases between them. Germline V CDR1 and CDR2: SGHVS, FQNEAQ. CDR3 region: CASSPGERQNTEAFF. The CDR3, as DNA: TGTGCCAGCAGCCCGGGGGAGAGACAGAACACTGAAGCTTTCTTT.

The chain uses TRBV5-1 and TRBJ1-5; 10 bases are a match to TRBD1. The CDR3 is 15 amino acids. With 2 bases clipped from V and 2 bases from J, the junction kept 1 base outside the gene matches. In germline, CDR1 is SGHRS, CDR2 YFSETQ. CDR3 residues: CASSFGTGGNQPQHF. As DNA, the CDR3 is TGCGCCAGCAGCTTTGGGACAGGGGGCAATCAGCCCCAGCATTTT.

V and J are TRBV6-6 and TRBJ1-2; D is uncertain. This CDR3 is built from 12 residues. Germline-derived CDR1 and CDR2 are MNHNY and SVGAGI (reference sequence). V was pared by 8 bases and J by 8 bases, with 15 bases between. In DNA form, the CDR3 reads TGTGCCAGCGCGAACCCGGGTTTCGGCTACACCTTC. Protein product: CASANPGFGYTF.

The chain carries TRBV6-5 and TRBJ2-7, with 9 bases aligning to TRBD1. The junction had 1 base not matched to a gene; V was cut back by 8 bases and J by 2 bases. Germline CDR1 is MNHEY and CDR2 is SVGAGI. The CDR3 sequence is 12 residues long. The CDR3 loop is CASGTGPYEQYF. CDR3 in DNA: TGTGCCAGCGGGACAGGGCCCTACGAGCAGTACTTC.

As concerns this clone: Its ends do not fully match the called genes, so a read error is possible. V usage is TRBV7-2 and J usage is TRBJ1-2, with 7 nucleotides matching TRBD1. This CDR3 contains 14 residues. CDR1 SGHTA and CDR2 FQGNSA come from the germline V gene. As DNA, the CDR3 is TGTGCCAGCAGCTTAAACCCCGGGGAGGGGGCGGTGGGCTTC. It translates to CASSLNPGEGAVGF.

This sequence joins TRBV19 and TRBJ1-2; 7 nucleotides agree with TRBD1. Looked up from germline, CDR1 is LNHDA and CDR2 is SQIVND (reference sequence). This CDR3 contains 13 residues. The ends lost 8 bases at V and 8 bases at J; junction bases unmatched: 11. The CDR3 sequence: CASPYDRVGGYTF. The CDR3 coding sequence is TGTGCCAGTCCTTATGACAGGGTTGGAGGCTACACCTTC.

This chain connects TRBV18 to TRBJ2-1, with TRBD2 matching over 11 bases. This CDR3 is 17 amino acids long. V lost 3 bases to trimming and J lost 2 bases; unmatched junction nucleotides: 6. Germline-derived CDR1 and CDR2 are KGHSH and LQKENI. In DNA, the CDR3 is TGTGCCAGCTCACCCTCCTTAGCGGGAGGGCCCTACAATGAGCAGTTCTTC. Its protein is CASSPSLAGGPYNEQFF.

V and J are TRBV9 and TRBJ2-1, with 9 bases matching TRBD1. The trim removed 2 bases at V and 3 bases at J, leaving 6 bases unmatched. Germline V gives CDR1 SGDLS, CDR2 YYNGEE. The CDR3 sequence is 16 residues long. In nucleotides, the CDR3 is TGTGCCAGCAGCGTGAGGGGGGACAGGGTCTACAATGAGCAGTTCTTC. Its translation is CASSVRGDRVYNEQFF.

This clone was recorded only once. The chain links TRBV18 to TRBJ2-5; D call uncertain. Germline V gene lookup returns CDR1 KGHSH and CDR2 LQKENI. The CDR3 is 13 residues long. V was pared by 6 bases and J by 4 bases, with 12 bases between. The CDR3 bases are TGTGCCAGCTCCCCCGAGGACGGAGAGACCCAGTACTTC. Its protein product is CASSPEDGETQYF.

The chain employs TRBV11-2 and TRBJ1-6; no reliable D call. V was clipped by 5 bases and J by 6 bases, with 14 bases between them. This CDR3 spans 15 amino acids. Germline V gene data show CDR1 as SGHAT and CDR2 as FQNNGV. The CDR3 region is CASSPVGQANSPLHF. The CDR3 DNA reads TGTGCCAGCAGCCCCGTAGGGCAGGCTAATTCACCCCTCCACTTT.

The J gene is TRBJ2-7, the V gene TRBV6-5; TRBD2 agrees at 7 bases. Germline trimming cut 6 bases from V and 3 bases from J; bases unmatched to any gene: 11. The CDR3 extends over 15 amino acids. Germline CDR1 and CDR2: MNHEY and SVGAGI. CDR3 residues: CASRVGWEGLYEQYF. The CDR3 coding sequence is TGTGCCAGCAGAGTAGGGTGGGAGGGCCTCTACGAGCAGTACTTC.

This clone has just a few counts. The rearrangement links TRBV9 to TRBJ1-2, with D unresolved. V was shortened by 4 bases and J by 2 bases, with 12 bases between the two germline ends. Germline V gene lookup returns CDR1 SGDLS and CDR2 YYNGEE. The CDR3 is 14 residues long. CDR3 amino acids: CASSPRPANYGYTF. The CDR3, as DNA: TGTGCCAGCAGCCCGCGGCCTGCAAACTATGGCTACACCTTC.

V gene TRBV30 combines with J gene TRBJ2-6; D is possibly TRBD2 (5 bases). CDR1 is GTSNPN and CDR2 is SVGIG in the germline V gene (reference sequence). Trimming shortened V by 3 bases and J by 5 bases, and 14 bases separated the two germline ends. The CDR3 totals 15 residues. CDR3 residues: CAWSPEGIRANVLTF. The CDR3 nucleotides read TGTGCCTGGAGCCCTGAGGGCATCCGGGCCAACGTCCTGACTTTC.

The V gene is TRBV4-1, the J gene TRBJ2-7, with 8 bases that match TRBD1. The ends lost 4 bases at V and 3 bases at J; junction bases unmatched: 8. This CDR3 contains 15 residues. In germline, CDR1 is MGHRA, CDR2 YSYEKL. In DNA, the CDR3 is TGCGCCAGCAGCCCAGGGGACAGGCTGCTCTACGAGCAGTACTTC. Protein product: CASSPGDRLLYEQYF.

The chain recombines TRBV7-2 with TRBJ1-5, with 7 bases that match TRBD1. This CDR3 has 14 residues. In germline, CDR1 is SGHTA, CDR2 FQGNSA. Trimming at V came to 6 bases and at J to 7 bases, leaving 9 bases not matched to a gene. CDR3 loop: CASSLRGLGQPQHF. DNA for the CDR3: TGTGCCAGCAGTCTTAGGGGGCTGGGCCAGCCCCAGCATTTT.

With respect to this clone: Compared with germline, one end of the junction differs, possibly owing to a read error. The chain recombines TRBV7-9 with TRBJ1-1; 8 bases match TRBD1. CDR1 and CDR2 (germline): SEHNR, FQNEAQ (reference sequence). This CDR3 comprises 13 residues. The CDR3 is CASSPRDRPAWVF. The CDR3 DNA reads as TGTGCCAGCAGCCCGCGGGACAGGCCCGCATGGGTCTTT.

The CDR3 region is CAISEMGGESPLHF. Here the CDR3 DNA reads TGTGCCATCAGCGAAATGGGGGGGGAGTCACCCCTCCACTTT. V gene TRBV10-3 combines with J gene TRBJ1-6, with a weak D call TRBD1 (5 bases). In germline, CDR1 is ENHRY, CDR2 SYGVKD. Trimming took off 6 bases at V and 10 bases at J, with 16 bases between the two ends. The length of the CDR3 is 14 residues.

The chain is built from TRBV28 and TRBJ1-6; D not certain. Trimming cost V 2 bases and J 6 bases, with 2 bases left between them. The CDR3 spans 12 residues. CDR1 and CDR2 from the germline V gene are MDHEN and SYDVKM. The chain's CDR3 is CASSLLNSPLHF. The CDR3 bases are TGTGCCAGCAGTTTACTTAATTCACCCCTCCACTTT.

The chain joins TRBV7-2 to TRBJ1-2; D is possibly TRBD1 (5 bases). Germline V gene lookup returns CDR1 SGHTA and CDR2 FQGNSA. The CDR3 extends over 13 amino acids. Trimming took off 5 bases at V and 4 bases at J, with 11 bases between the two ends. CDR3 in DNA: TGTGCCAGCAGCCCACGGGACCTCTATGGCTACACCTTC. The encoded protein is CASSPRDLYGYTF.

The chain is built from TRBV18 and TRBJ1-1; D gene uncertain. The V end was cut by 5 bases, the J end by 1 base, with 17 bases between. The CDR3 runs 16 residues. Germline V gives CDR1 KGHSH, CDR2 LQKENI. As DNA, the CDR3 is TGTGCCAGCTCAATTTCGGGAGGATCCTCGAACACTGAAGCTTTCTTT. Protein sequence: CASSISGGSSNTEAFF.